The following is a TCR beta chain sequence with its context. TCRdb reprocessed the 5' RACE reads; each CDR3 protein has one entry and no DNA is given. This sample's clone table lists fewer than 550,000 distinct CDR3 sequences. The sample belongs to a study of monozygotic twins with inflammatory bowel disease. CDR1 is SGHRS, CDR2 YFSETQ, per germline. This CDR3 has 15 residues. The J gene is TRBJ2-6, the V gene TRBV5-1; TCRdb proposes TRBD1, but this gene call is untestable without DNA. Sequences were obtained from blood. The source of this sequence is a human donor with ulcerative colitis or Crohn's disease, or a healthy co-twin of an affected twin (not recorded which). The CDR3 sequence: CASSPPGGGANVLTF.